The 20 T cell receptor beta chains in this list originate from one sample, sequenced in a study of shared clonotypes between healthy human individuals. Assay used: immunoSEQ multiplex PCR; TCRdb lists only in-frame clones, some missing. The profile covers around 690,000 clones, with 90% appearing a single time and 30% to 35% taken by the ten largest. The sample was memory CD8+ T cells from PBMCs. Subset specified: CD45RO+ cells pooled with CCR7-negative TemRA cells. Source of these receptors: a man aged 18-30 years in good health. Some clones in this sample may be carry-over from other donors' samples.

This clone was detected once. The V call is TRBV5-1, the J call TRBJ2-1; 10 bases agree with TRBD2. This CDR3 comprises 16 residues. Germline-derived CDR1 and CDR2 are SGHRS and YFSETQ. After removal of 4 bases from V and 0 bases from J, the junction contained 4 bases not matched to a gene. CDR3 residues: CASSGTSASSYNEQFF. The DNA of the CDR3 is TGCGCCAGCAGCGGGACTAGCGCGAGCTCCTACAATGAGCAGTTCTTC.

The chain joins TRBV10-3 to TRBJ2-3, with TRBD1 matching over 7 bases. The germline V gene has CDR1 ENHRY and CDR2 SYGVKD. The CDR3 length is 15 residues. Trimming at V came to 10 bases and at J to 6 bases, leaving 16 bases not matched to a gene. The CDR3 sequence is CATQFEGAPRDTQYF. The CDR3 nucleotides read TGTGCCACCCAGTTCGAGGGGGCGCCACGGGATACGCAGTATTTT.

CDR3 DNA sequence: TGTGCCAGCAGCTTGAGCTATGGGGGGCCCACTGAAGCTTTCTTT. This encodes CASSLSYGGPTEAFF. This chain joins TRBV7-2 and TRBJ1-1; maybe TRBD1 (6 bases). Trimming removed 3 bases at V and 4 bases at J, with 15 bases between. Per germline, CDR1 SGHTA and CDR2 FQGNSA. The CDR3 totals 15 residues.

This chain uses TRBV5-1 with TRBJ1-1; D possibly corresponds to TRBD1 (6 bases). This CDR3 has 14 residues. V was cut by 3 bases and J by 7 bases, with 16 bases left in between. CDR1 is SGHRS, CDR2 YFSETQ, per germline. CDR3 in DNA: TGCGCCAGCAGCTGGGCCGGGACATCTGATGAAGCTTTCTTT. Translated, it gives CASSWAGTSDEAFF.

The rearrangement links TRBV10-2 to TRBJ1-2, with TRBD1 identical over 7 bases. The germline CDR1 and CDR2 sequences are WSHSY and SAAADI. The CDR3 spans 16 residues. The ends lost 0 bases at V and 0 bases at J; junction bases unmatched: 4. CDR3 residues: CASSESQGFANYGYTF. CDR3 in DNA: TGCGCCAGCAGTGAGTCACAGGGGTTCGCTAACTATGGCTACACCTTC.

The chain joins TRBV29-1 to TRBJ2-1; D assignment may be TRBD1 or TRBD2 (5 bases each). The CDR3 runs 15 residues. V lost 3 bases, J lost 0 bases, and 12 bases lay in between. Germline CDR1 and CDR2: SQVTM and ANQGSEA. The CDR3 loop is CSVDGTYSSYNEQFF. Written as DNA, the CDR3 is TGCAGCGTTGATGGGACGTATAGCTCCTACAATGAGCAGTTCTTC.

This clone appeared once. The J gene is TRBJ2-5, the V gene TRBV9; D unclear. The ends were cut back, 4 bases at V and 3 bases at J, with 16 bases in the middle. Germline CDR1 is SGDLS and CDR2 is YYNGEE. CDR3 size: 15 residues. CDR3 DNA sequence: TGTGCCAGCAGCTCCGCCTTAGGCACCGAAGAGACCCAGTACTTC. Its translation: CASSSALGTEETQYF.

V and J are TRBV27 and TRBJ2-7; TRBD1 matches 8 bases. Germline V gene data show CDR1 as MNHEY and CDR2 as SMNVEV (reference sequence). The CDR3 contains 15 residues. Germline trimming cut 3 bases from V and 4 bases from J; bases unmatched to any gene: 8. The CDR3 coding sequence is TGTGCCAGCAGTTTTGTCGGACAGGGCATATACGAGCAGTACTTC. It translates to CASSFVGQGIYEQYF.

This chain links TRBV5-6 with TRBJ1-2; a weak D match, TRBD1 (6 bases). The germline gives CDR1 SGHDT, CDR2 YYEEEE. The germline V and J ends were trimmed by 0 bases and 6 bases, with 15 bases remaining between them. The CDR3 is 15 amino acids. The CDR3 DNA reads as TGTGCCAGCAGCTTGGCCACAGGGAGGGTTCATGGCTACACCTTC. The encoded protein is CASSLATGRVHGYTF.

The chain combines TRBV19 with TRBJ1-1; TRBD1 might be the D (5 bases). V was trimmed by 7 bases and J by 4 bases, leaving 16 bases between them. CDR3 length: 14 residues. The germline V gene has CDR1 LNHDA and CDR2 SQIVND (reference sequence). Written as DNA, the CDR3 is TGTGCCAGTACCCTACGAGGAGGGGTCACTGAAGCTTTCTTT. Its translation is CASTLRGGVTEAFF.

Only a few counts were recorded for this clone. The rearrangement links TRBV13 to TRBJ2-7; the D call may be TRBD1 or TRBD2 (5 bases each). The germline V gene encodes CDR1 PRHDT and CDR2 FYEKMQ (reference sequence). The CDR3 runs 12 residues. V was clipped by 8 bases and J by 2 bases, with 10 bases between them. CDR3 sequence: CASGAGAYEQYF. For the CDR3, the DNA is TGTGCCAGCGGGGCGGGCGCCTACGAGCAGTACTTC.

V is TRBV6-1 and J is TRBJ1-1; D call uncertain. Germline CDR1 and CDR2: MNHNS and SASEGT. Trimming cost V 2 bases and J 0 bases, with 10 bases left between them. The length of the CDR3 is 15 residues. The CDR3 protein is CASSESRLMNTEAFF. DNA for the CDR3: TGTGCCAGCAGTGAAAGCAGGCTAATGAACACTGAAGCTTTCTTT.

This chain connects TRBV12-5 to TRBJ2-1; a possible D gene is TRBD2 (5 bases). Between the trimmed V and J ends, which lost 8 bases and 2 bases, there was a span of 13 bases. CDR1 and CDR2 (germline): LGHNT, FRNRAP. The CDR3 length is 14 residues. CDR3 sequence: CASTDGNPYNEQFF. The CDR3 DNA reads as TGTGCTAGTACCGACGGGAACCCCTACAATGAGCAGTTCTTC.

This chain uses TRBV27 with TRBJ1-5; 9 positions match TRBD1. V lost 5 bases, J lost 7 bases, and 6 bases stayed unmatched. This CDR3 region has 14 residues. Germline-derived CDR1 and CDR2 are MNHEY and SMNVEV (reference sequence). In DNA form, the CDR3 reads TGTGCCAGCAGTGTAACAGGGGGCGGACAGCCCCAGCATTTT. Translating gives CASSVTGGGQPQHF.

The chain joins TRBV7-9 to TRBJ2-5; 8 bases map to TRBD1. The end of the DNA is better explained by TRBJ2-7, so the J call may be wrong. Germline loops: CDR1 SEHNR, CDR2 FQNEAQ (reference sequence). The CDR3 is made up of 15 amino acids. The DNA for the CDR3 is TGTGCCAGCAGCCCTATAGGACAGGGTTTAGGCGAGCAGTACTTC. The encoded protein is CASSPIGQGLGEQYF.

V and J are TRBV6-4 and TRBJ1-1; 9 positions match TRBD1. The germline V gene has CDR1 MRHNA and CDR2 SNTAGT. V lost 6 bases, J lost 1 base, and 3 bases stayed unmatched. This CDR3 comprises 14 residues. CDR3 region: CASRADRGNTEAFF. The CDR3, as DNA: TGTGCCAGCAGAGCGGACAGGGGGAACACTGAAGCTTTCTTT.

The chain employs TRBV4-2 and TRBJ2-5; 12 positions agree with TRBD2. CDR1 is LGHNA and CDR2 is YNFKEQ in the germline V gene. J gave up 5 bases and V 6 bases, and 4 bases lay outside the gene matches. The CDR3 covers 14 residues. CDR3 region: CASRGGTSGETQYF. DNA of the CDR3: TGTGCCAGCAGAGGAGGGACTAGCGGGGAGACCCAGTACTTC.

The chain links TRBV6-6 to TRBJ2-2; D is unresolved. In germline, CDR1 is MNHNY, CDR2 SVGAGI (reference sequence). Trimming took off 1 base at V and 6 bases at J, with 3 bases between the two ends. The CDR3 is 12 residues long. The DNA of the CDR3 is TGTGCCAGCAGTTACTTCCCCGGGGAGCTGTTTTTT. Encoded protein: CASSYFPGELFF.

This chain uses TRBV27 with TRBJ1-6; D is unclear. Deletions cut 8 bases from V and 6 bases from J, with 11 bases between. This CDR3 spans 13 amino acids. Looked up from germline, CDR1 is MNHEY and CDR2 is SMNVEV (reference sequence). For the CDR3, the DNA is TGTGCCAGCGGGCTTCTGAGTAATTCACCCCTCCACTTT. Translating gives CASGLLSNSPLHF.

This clone was counted once. The CDR3: CASSDEQGMNYGYTF. CDR3 nucleotide sequence: TGTGCCAGCAGTGACGAACAGGGAATGAACTATGGCTACACCTTC. The chain links TRBV6-6 to TRBJ1-2, with D perhaps TRBD1 (6 bases). CDR1 and CDR2 (germline): MNHNY, SVGAGI (reference sequence). V was pared by 5 bases and J by 2 bases, with 15 bases between. This CDR3 region has 15 residues.